Below, 2 T cell receptor beta chains from the same sample are listed, as sequenced in a study of shared clonotypes between healthy human individuals. Here immunoSEQ multiplex PCR was the method, and the copy in TCRdb shows in-frame clones only, minus some. The sample shows about 980,000 clones, over 60% of them seen only once. Sequencing input: memory CD4+ T cells sorted from blood. The subset denotes: CD45RA-negative fraction. The receptor source for this set is a man in his late teens or twenties in good health.

This clone is a singleton in its sample. V and J are TRBV10-1 and TRBJ2-3; 7 bases are a match to TRBD1. This CDR3 region has 16 residues. Unmatched junction bases numbered 9, after V lost 6 bases and J lost 0 bases. Germline-derived CDR1 and CDR2 are WNHNN and SYGVQD (reference sequence). CDR3: CASRPGTVASTDTQYF. The CDR3 nucleotides are TGCGCCAGCAGACCCGGGACAGTCGCTAGCACAGATACGCAGTATTTT.

This clone was seen only a few times. V is TRBV4-1 and J is TRBJ1-5; D call uncertain. The V and J ends lost 0 bases and 6 bases respectively, with 9 bases between them. Germline V gene data show CDR1 as MGHRA and CDR2 as YSYEKL. The CDR3 has 14 residues. The CDR3 DNA follows: TGCGCCAGCAGCCAAGATCCGGGTCCTCAGCCCCAGCATTTT. Protein sequence: CASSQDPGPQPQHF.